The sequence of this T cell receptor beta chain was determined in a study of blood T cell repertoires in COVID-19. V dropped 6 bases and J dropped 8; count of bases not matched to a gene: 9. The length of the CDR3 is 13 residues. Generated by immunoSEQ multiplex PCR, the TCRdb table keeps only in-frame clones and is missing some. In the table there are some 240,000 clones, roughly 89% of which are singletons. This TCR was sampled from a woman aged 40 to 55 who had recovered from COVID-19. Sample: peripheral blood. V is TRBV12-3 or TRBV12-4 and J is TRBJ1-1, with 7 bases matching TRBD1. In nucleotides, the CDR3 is TGTGCCAGCAGGGCCACAGGGGTAGAGGAAGCTTTCTTT. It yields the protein CASRATGVEEAFF.